Sequencing of this T cell receptor beta chain was carried out in a study of T cells in Graves' hyperthyroidism and ophthalmopathy. For the study at large: Staff took peripheral blood when the initial diagnosis was made, before any treatment began.

Germline V lookup: CDR1 DFQATT, CDR2 SNEGSKA (reference sequence). The CDR3 sequence is 13 residues long. The V end was cut by 3 bases, the J end by 6 bases, with 15 bases between. Amplification targeted TCR beta CDR3 regions from RNA transcripts. HTBI primers were employed in a first-round RT-PCR of the TCR CDR3. TCRdb re-called the multiplex PCR reads through MiXCR, storing one row per CDR3 protein. The table includes more than 350,000 distinct CDR3 sequences, 13% to 15% detected once. Exclusion of patients followed from uncontrolled infection, other autoimmune disease, pregnancy or lactation. Isolation of PBMCs was performed on 10 ml fresh peripheral blood. This clonotype showed up many times.

This sequence joins TRBV20-1 and TRBJ2-7; D possibly corresponds to TRBD2 (6 bases). This TCR was recovered from a woman aged 60 to 75 with Graves' ophthalmopathy. Sequenced material: blood. CDR3 bases: TGCAGTGCTAGCTCCGGGAGTCTGATCGAGCAGTACTTC. It is translated as CSASSGSLIEQYF.